This note documents a single TCR beta chain sequence. The antigen remains unidentified. The primer mix had 60 Vbeta and 13 Jbeta primers. Profiled with immunoSEQ multiplex PCR; TCRdb holds only in-frame clones, not every one. The profile shows under 130,000 clones, about 80% of them singletons. This sample is drawn from a study of cytomegalovirus exposure and HLA in healthy donors. Study-wide findings and caveats: Association of a missense DCLRE1C variant with TCR beta V- and J-gene trimming was reported in a later analysis. The classifier reportedly diagnosed cytomegalovirus status with high sensitivity and specificity.

The CDR3 runs 17 residues. Germline values: CDR1 LGHNA, CDR2 YSLEER. Trimming at V came to 2 bases and at J to 0 bases, leaving 5 bases not matched to a gene. Sample: PBMCs. This clonotype originated in a woman between 40 and 55 years old in good health and CMV-seronegative. The chain employs TRBV4-3 and TRBJ2-1; 9 bases line up with TRBD2. The CDR3 bases are TGCGCCAGCAGCCAACGTCTAGCGGGACGCTCCTACAATGAGCAGTTCTTC. It specifies CASSQRLAGRSYNEQFF.